Presented here are 14 T cell receptor beta chains from one specimen sequenced in a study of regulatory T cells in long-lasting Graves disease. The sample's time point: persistent/refractory GD, antithyroid drugs over 5 years with positive TRAb. Extracted PBMC RNA gave rise to the TCR library. Both iRepertoire HTBI primers and Arm-PCR of CDR3 regions were used to build the TCR beta libraries. TCRdb re-analysed the multiplex PCR reads in MiXCR, keeping a single row per CDR3 protein. The table lists approximately 350,000 distinct CDR3 sequences, more than 20% of them singletons. Sequencing was performed on peripheral blood mononuclear cells (PBMCs), taken when the disease was refractory, from a patient treated with antithyroid drugs. The receptors shown here come from a middle-aged woman with Graves disease.

To note about this clonotype: A read error is possible here, since a much larger clone lies one base away. This chain joins TRBV28 and TRBJ1-1; no reliable D call. The CDR3 runs to 12 residues. Per the germline V gene, CDR1 is MDHEN and CDR2 is SYDVKM. CDR3 in amino acids: CASSFYRTEALF. The CDR3 nucleotides read TGTGCCAGCAGTTTCTATCGCACTGAAGCTCTCTTT. Full variable domain (outside the CDR3, taken from reference TRBV28 and TRBJ1-1): DVKVTQSSRYLVKRTGEKVFLECVQDMDHENMFWYRQDPGLGLRLIYFSYDVKMKEKGDIPEGYSVSREKKERFSLILESASTNQTSMYLCASSFYRTEALFGQGTRLTVV.

As DNA, the CDR3 is TGTGCCAGCAGCTCAATAACTCCGCTGGAGGGTTACGATACCTACGAGCAGTACTTC. Translated, it gives CASSSITPLEGYDTYEQYF. The chain is built from TRBV11-2 and TRBJ2-7; possibly TRBD2 for D (6 bases). Trimming stripped 4 bases from V and 2 bases from J, with 27 bases between. The CDR3 is made up of 19 amino acids. Germline V CDR1 and CDR2: SGHAT, FQNNGV.

V gene TRBV28 combines with J gene TRBJ1-5; D not resolved. Trimming cost V 4 bases and J 0 bases, with 10 bases left between them. CDR1 is MDHEN and CDR2 is SYDVKM in the germline V gene. This CDR3 comprises 15 residues. The CDR3 loop is CASSSRQTSNQPQHF. In DNA form, the CDR3 reads TGTGCCAGCAGTTCTCGACAAACTAGCAATCAGCCCCAGCATTTT.

The genes are TRBV18 and TRBJ2-7, with TRBD1 matching 8 bases. Germline trimming cut 8 bases from V and 2 bases from J; bases unmatched to any gene: 5. The CDR3 is 13 amino acids. Germline V CDR1 and CDR2: KGHSH, LQKENI. This CDR3 reads CASRGQATYEQYF. In nucleotides, the CDR3 is TGTGCCAGCCGGGGACAGGCAACCTACGAGCAGTACTTC.

This clonotype was counted between two and nine times. The CDR3 region is CASSLSGVPTYEQYF. In nucleotides, the CDR3 is TGTGCCAGCAGTTTATCAGGGGTCCCCACCTACGAGCAGTACTTC. The rearrangement uses TRBV28 and TRBJ2-7; maybe TRBD1 (6 bases). V was trimmed by 1 base and J by 2 bases, leaving 12 bases between them. This CDR3 region has 15 residues. Germline loops: CDR1 MDHEN, CDR2 SYDVKM.

The table lists this clonotype with a few counts. V is TRBV15 and J is TRBJ1-4; 7 nucleotides line up with TRBD1. CDR1 is LNHNV, CDR2 YYDKDF, per germline (reference sequence). This CDR3 spans 16 amino acids. V shed 6 bases and J 3 bases; nucleotides not matched to a gene: 10. The CDR3 loop is CATRGGRGLANEKLFF. CDR3 in DNA: TGTGCCACCAGGGGGGGGAGGGGGCTGGCTAATGAAAAACTGTTTTTT.

Concerning this clonotype itself: It is likely a read error: a sequence one base away is far more abundant. The rearrangement links TRBV6-9 to TRBJ2-7; no reliable D call. With 4 bases removed from V and 8 bases from J, the gap between germline ends came to 18 bases. The CDR3 covers 14 residues. Per germline, CDR1 MNHGY and CDR2 SVAAGI. The CDR3 loop reads CASSLGGRLYKQYF. DNA for the CDR3: TGTGCCAGCAGTTTAGGCGGTCGACTTTACAAGCAGTACTTC.

The table lists this clonotype with many counts. V gene TRBV28 combines with J gene TRBJ2-7, with D perhaps assigned TRBD1 or TRBD2 (5 bases each). The V gene's germline CDR1 is MDHEN and CDR2 SYDVKM. V shed 8 bases and J shed 0 bases, with 17 bases lying between them. CDR3 length equals 15 residues. The CDR3 is CASLSYRDGSYEQYF. DNA of the CDR3: TGTGCCAGCTTGTCGTACCGGGACGGCTCCTACGAGCAGTACTTC.

This clonotype was seen a handful of times. Being one base from a much bigger clone, this may be a read error. V usage is TRBV3-1 and J usage is TRBJ2-5; the match to TRBD1 covers 7 bases. This CDR3 region has 11 residues. V was pared by 7 bases and J by 4 bases, with 0 bases of the junction left unmatched. Germline-derived CDR1 and CDR2 are LGHDT and YNNKEL (reference sequence). The CDR3 DNA sequence: TGTGCCAGCACAGGGGGAGAGACCCAGTACTTC. This codes for CASTGGETQYF.

This clonotype was seen many times. The rearrangement joins TRBV2 to TRBJ1-5; a possible D gene is TRBD1 (5 bases). CDR1 and CDR2 (germline): SNHLY, FYNNEI. CDR3 size: 16 residues. Deletions cut 7 bases from V and 4 bases from J, with 20 bases between. CDR3 sequence reads: CASTPDARVRNQPQHF. As DNA, the CDR3 is TGTGCCAGCACACCTGACGCCAGGGTACGAAATCAGCCCCAGCATTTT.

The chain links TRBV3-1 to TRBJ2-1; TRBD2 might be the D (6 bases). Germline CDR1 reads LGHDT; CDR2 reads YNNKEL (reference sequence). The CDR3 contains 17 residues. V was shortened by 0 bases and J by 10 bases, with 22 bases between the two germline ends. Here the CDR3 reads CASSQDAASVSIEEQFF. CDR3 nucleotides: TGTGCCAGCAGCCAAGACGCGGCTAGCGTAAGTATAGAAGAGCAGTTCTTC.

The chain uses TRBV7-8 and TRBJ2-1; D not resolved. The V end lost 2 bases, the J end lost 5 bases, and 7 bases lay between the germline ends. The CDR3 is 13 residues long. CDR1 and CDR2 (germline): SGHVS, FQNEAQ. CDR3 bases: TGTGCCAGCAGCTTATACGCCGACAATGAGCAGTTCTTC. The encoded protein is CASSLYADNEQFF.

This chain uses TRBV6-5 with TRBJ1-3, with TRBD1 as a possible D gene (6 bases). From germline, CDR1 is MNHEY and CDR2 SVGAGI. Trimming removed 4 bases from V and 3 bases from J, with 22 bases in between. The CDR3 length is 18 residues. This CDR3 reads CASSSIAGHLWSGNTIYF. In nucleotides, the CDR3 is TGTGCCAGCAGTTCTATCGCGGGACACCTATGGAGTGGAAACACCATATATTTT.

This clonotype was counted between two and nine times. The chain employs TRBV29-1 and TRBJ2-1; maybe TRBD1 (6 bases). The CDR3 spans 14 residues. V was cut by 6 bases and J by 6 bases, with 18 bases left in between. Germline V gives CDR1 SQVTM, CDR2 ANQGSEA. The CDR3 region is CSVRNRELSNEQFF. CDR3 nucleotide sequence: TGCAGCGTGCGAAACAGGGAATTGAGCAATGAGCAGTTCTTC.